This T cell receptor beta chain emerged from a study of graft-versus-host responses after intestinal transplantation. At the level of the study: Recipients underwent multivisceral, liver-intestinal, or isolated intestinal transplants.

Method: immunoSEQ multiplex PCR; TCRdb's copy keeps in-frame clones and lacks some. The table lists over 55,000 clones, 80% to 95% of them singletons. Details on this clone: As yet, its antigen is unknown.

The CDR3 is 13 amino acids. Trimming removed 2 bases from V and 11 bases from J, with 10 bases in between. Germline V lookup: CDR1 SGHDN, CDR2 FVKESK. The specimen comprised unstimulated CD8+ T cells sorted from spleen or lymph node cells, sampled before intestinal transplant. The receptor's source is a human donor who received an intestinal transplant. This sequence joins TRBV14 and TRBJ1-6; maybe TRBD1 (6 bases). CDR3 DNA: TGTGCCAGCAGCCAACAGGGGTTACCACCCCTCCACTTT. Protein: CASSQQGLPPLHF.